A single sample is the source of the 29 T cell receptor beta chains below, sequenced in a study of regulatory T cells in long-lasting Graves disease. Sample time point: newly diagnosed GD, antithyroid drugs for less than 3 months. RNA extracted from PBMCs served as the sequencing template. The TCR beta library used iRepertoire HTBI primers with Arm-PCR amplification of CDR3. TCRdb reprocessed the multiplex PCR reads via MiXCR and lists one record per CDR3 protein. The table has 400,000 to 550,000 distinct CDR3 sequences, roughly 15% seen once. This sample was also put to use in a study of T cells in Graves' hyperthyroidism and ophthalmopathy.

The source was peripheral blood mononuclear cells (PBMCs), collected at new diagnosis, from a patient treated with antithyroid drugs. All receptors derive from a woman aged 25 to 39 with Graves disease.

There are many counts of this clonotype. This rearrangement joins TRBV27 to TRBJ2-7; D is unclear. The germline gives CDR1 MNHEY, CDR2 SMNVEV (reference sequence). Between the trimmed V and J ends, which lost 6 bases and 0 bases, there was a span of 15 bases. The CDR3 has 15 residues. The CDR3 DNA follows: TGTGCCAGCAGAACCCCCCTCTCTAGCTCCTACGAGCAGTACTTC. Its protein is CASRTPLSSSYEQYF.

The chain links TRBV7-6 to TRBJ2-3; 11 bases match TRBD2. CDR3 length: 19 residues. From germline, CDR1 is SGHVS and CDR2 FNYEAQ. V lost 2 bases to trimming and J lost 4 bases; unmatched junction nucleotides: 14. CDR3 sequence: CASSLHSYLSGRAADTQYF. Here the CDR3 DNA reads TGTGCCAGCAGCTTACACAGTTATCTTAGCGGGAGGGCCGCAGATACGCAGTATTTT.

On this clonotype itself: At one of its ends the junction is not consistent with the germline gene, which may arise from a read error. This chain uses TRBV4-3 with TRBJ2-1; D remains ambiguous. Germline CDR1 is LGHNA and CDR2 is YSLEER. CDR3 size: 13 residues. This CDR3 reads CASSQDSFNEQFF. The CDR3 DNA reads as TGCGCCAGCAGCCAAGATTCCTTCAATGAGCAGTTCTTC.

This clonotype was seen at least ten times. DNA for the CDR3: TGTGCCAGCAGCTCCATCGTGAACCCCTACGAGCAGTACTTC. This translates into CASSSIVNPYEQYF. This sequence joins TRBV13 and TRBJ2-7, with no clear D. This CDR3 is 14 amino acids long. Germline-derived CDR1 and CDR2 are PRHDT and FYEKMQ (reference sequence). Between the trimmed V and J ends, which lost 4 bases and 2 bases, there was a span of 12 bases.

This clonotype was detected only a few times. The chain links TRBV29-1 to TRBJ1-3; TRBD1 is a possible D gene (5 bases). CDR3 length: 15 amino acids. Germline V gives CDR1 SQVTM, CDR2 ANQGSEA. Between the trimmed V and J ends, which lost 0 bases and 2 bases, there was a span of 11 bases. The CDR3 coding sequence is TGCAGCGTTGAAGATCCCGGCAGGGCTGGAAACACCATATATTTT. This translates into CSVEDPGRAGNTIYF.

This clonotype occurred a few times. The chain joins TRBV27 to TRBJ1-1; D possibly corresponds to TRBD1 (5 bases). V lost 6 bases and J 5 bases, leaving 13 bases between the germline ends. CDR3 length: 13 residues. In germline, CDR1 is MNHEY, CDR2 SMNVEV (reference sequence). CDR3 protein: CASRGGISTEAFF. The CDR3 DNA sequence: TGTGCCAGCAGGGGGGGGATCTCGACTGAAGCTTTCTTT.

This sequence joins TRBV15 and TRBJ1-1, with unresolved D. Germline CDR1 is LNHNV and CDR2 is YYDKDF (reference sequence). There are 12 residues in the CDR3. The V end lost 2 bases, the J end lost 1 base, and 2 bases lay between the germline ends. CDR3 region: CATSRKNTEAFF. CDR3 in DNA: TGTGCCACCAGCAGAAAGAACACTGAAGCTTTCTTT.

This clonotype was observed at least ten times. The chain carries TRBV28 and TRBJ2-1; perhaps TRBD2 as D (6 bases). This CDR3 has 14 residues. The ends were cut back, 7 bases at V and 7 bases at J, with 17 bases in the middle. Germline V CDR1 and CDR2: MDHEN, SYDVKM. As DNA, the CDR3 is TGTGCCAGCACCCCTCGGGGGACCCTTAATGAGCAGTTCTTC. As protein: CASTPRGTLNEQFF.

This clonotype was observed a handful of times. The rearrangement joins TRBV20-1 to TRBJ2-7; D might be TRBD2 (5 bases). This CDR3 is built from 15 residues. Germline V CDR1 and CDR2: DFQATT, SNEGSKA (reference sequence). The V end lost 1 base, the J end lost 3 bases, and 16 bases lay between the germline ends. The CDR3 region has the DNA TGCAGTGCTAGAGCCCCTACGGGGAGTCACTACGAGCAGTACTTC. This encodes CSARAPTGSHYEQYF.

A few counts support this clonotype. V usage is TRBV10-2 and J usage is TRBJ2-1; D gene uncertain. The CDR3 is 15 residues long. V gave up 2 bases and J gave up 4 bases, with 12 bases separating them. Germline V gene sequence: CDR1 WSHSY, CDR2 SAAADI. The CDR3 here is CASSEMRRLYNEQFF. In nucleotides, the CDR3 is TGCGCCAGCAGTGAGATGAGGCGCTTATACAATGAGCAGTTCTTC.

In its sample, this clonotype was seen many times. V is TRBV20-1 and J is TRBJ1-1; D call uncertain. The CDR3 sequence is 16 residues long. CDR1 is DFQATT and CDR2 is SNEGSKA in the germline V gene (reference sequence). V gave up 5 bases and J gave up 0 bases, with 19 bases separating them. The CDR3 region is CSAPTIFSSMNTEAFF. The DNA of the CDR3 is TGCAGTGCTCCAACCATATTCAGCAGCATGAACACTGAAGCTTTCTTT.

The J gene is TRBJ2-1, the V gene TRBV24-1, with 11 bases lining up with TRBD2. CDR1 is KGHDR and CDR2 is SFDVKD in the germline V gene. The CDR3 loop spans 20 amino acids. V trimming: 3 bases; J trimming: 0 bases; junction bases outside the gene matches: 12. The CDR3 reads CATSDGTSGTVSRSYNEQFF. CDR3 coding DNA: TGTGCCACCAGTGATGGGACTAGCGGAACCGTAAGCCGCTCCTACAATGAGCAGTTCTTC.

This CDR3 is CASSLYSGTAAYEQYF. CDR3 DNA: TGTGCCAGCAGCTTATATTCCGGGACTGCAGCCTACGAGCAGTACTTC. J is TRBJ2-7 and V is TRBV7-2; D might be TRBD2 (6 bases). The CDR3 runs 16 residues. In germline, CDR1 is SGHTA, CDR2 FQGNSA. V was shortened by 2 bases and J by 2 bases, with 16 bases between the two germline ends.

This clonotype showed up many times. The chain couples TRBV11-2 to TRBJ1-1; 11 bases line up with TRBD1. V lost 4 bases, J lost 0 bases, and 1 base stayed unmatched. The CDR3 spans 15 residues. Germline assignment: CDR1 SGHAT and CDR2 FQNNGV. CDR3 protein: CASSSGQGVNTEAFF. The CDR3 region has the DNA TGTGCCAGCAGCTCGGGACAGGGGGTGAACACTGAAGCTTTCTTT.

This clonotype occurred a few times. The V and J genes are TRBV14 and TRBJ2-7; either TRBD1 or TRBD2 may supply D (5 bases each). V shed 3 bases and J shed 3 bases, with 18 bases lying between them. Germline V CDR1 and CDR2: SGHDN, FVKESK. The CDR3 contains 16 residues. This chain's CDR3 is CASSQTGTAWDYEQYF. CDR3 nucleotide sequence: TGTGCCAGCAGCCAGACTGGGACCGCTTGGGACTACGAGCAGTACTTC.

This clonotype has only one observation. The V call is TRBV6-9, the J call TRBJ2-1; 8 bases fit TRBD2. This CDR3 contains 14 residues. Looked up from germline, CDR1 is MNHGY and CDR2 is SVAAGI. With V trimmed by 4 bases and J by 8 bases, 7 bases remained unmatched. The CDR3 protein is CASSSGGPGHEQFF. DNA for the CDR3: TGTGCCAGCAGTTCGGGGGGGCCGGGACATGAGCAGTTCTTC.

This clonotype was detected ten times or more. The chain has TRBV3-1 and TRBJ1-2; 8 positions agree with TRBD1. The CDR3 totals 17 residues. With V trimmed by 4 bases and J by 6 bases, 16 bases remained unmatched. CDR1 is LGHDT and CDR2 is YNNKEL in the germline V gene (reference sequence). The CDR3 spells CASSPRTGPTLQNGYTF. For the CDR3, the DNA is TGTGCCAGCAGCCCTCGGACAGGGCCTACCCTTCAAAATGGCTACACCTTC.

This clonotype was counted only a few times. This chain links TRBV6-1 with TRBJ1-1, with 11 bases identical to TRBD1. The germline V gene encodes CDR1 MNHNS and CDR2 SASEGT. J was trimmed by 1 base and V by 8 bases; bases with no gene match: 6. The CDR3 length is 15 residues. This CDR3 is CASRRDRGWNTEAFF. CDR3 sequence (DNA): TGTGCCAGCCGCCGGGACAGGGGGTGGAACACTGAAGCTTTCTTT.

This clonotype was observed a handful of times. This chain links TRBV7-9 with TRBJ2-7, with unresolved D. Germline assignment: CDR1 SEHNR and CDR2 FQNEAQ (reference sequence). The CDR3 covers 18 residues. Deletions cut 1 base from V and 0 bases from J, with 19 bases between. CDR3 sequence reads: CASSLGISGSRSSYEQYF. As DNA, the CDR3 is TGTGCCAGCAGCTTAGGGATCAGTGGCAGCCGGAGCTCCTACGAGCAGTACTTC.

This clonotype was recorded many times. The genes are TRBV20-1 and TRBJ2-1, with D perhaps TRBD2 (5 bases). Trimming removed 5 bases at V and 0 bases at J, with 14 bases between. Germline loops: CDR1 DFQATT, CDR2 SNEGSKA (reference sequence). The CDR3 sequence is 15 residues long. The CDR3 sequence: CSAVGGASSYNEQFF. CDR3 in DNA: TGCAGTGCTGTCGGAGGAGCTAGCTCCTACAATGAGCAGTTCTTC.

This clonotype was seen repeatedly, ten times or more. CDR3: CATPRHLNTEAFF. CDR3 in DNA: TGTGCCACCCCTCGACATCTTAACACTGAAGCTTTCTTT. The J gene is TRBJ1-1, the V gene TRBV24-1; D gene unclear. This CDR3 has 13 residues. The V end lost 9 bases, the J end lost 2 bases, and 12 bases lay between the germline ends. Germline V gives CDR1 KGHDR, CDR2 SFDVKD.

The table lists this clonotype with many counts. DNA for the CDR3: TGTGCCAGCAGCGGGACAGGGAGTGAGCAGTACTTC. This codes for CASSGTGSEQYF. V gene TRBV7-9 combines with J gene TRBJ2-7, with 9 positions matching TRBD1. CDR1 and CDR2 from the germline V gene are SEHNR and FQNEAQ (reference sequence). The length of the CDR3 is 12 residues. J was trimmed by 7 bases and V by 5 bases; bases with no gene match: 3.

This clonotype came up a few times. The chain joins TRBV9 to TRBJ2-1, with 12 nucleotides matching TRBD2. With 3 bases clipped from V and 4 bases from J, the junction kept 5 bases outside the gene matches. CDR1 and CDR2 (germline): SGDLS, YYNGEE. This CDR3 has 16 residues. CDR3 residues: CASSGSGTSGYNEQFF. In DNA form, the CDR3 reads TGTGCCAGCAGCGGCTCCGGGACTAGCGGGTACAATGAGCAGTTCTTC.

Points on this clonotype: A much larger clone differs from this one at a single base, so this may be a read error. V gene TRBV12-5 combines with J gene TRBJ2-1, with 9 bases identical to TRBD1. The germline CDR1 and CDR2 sequences are LGHNT and FRNRAP. The CDR3 covers 15 residues. The ends lost 3 bases at V and 6 bases at J; junction bases unmatched: 6. CDR3 coding DNA: TGTGCTAGTGGTTTACGCCCGACAGGGGGCAATGAGCAGTTCTTC. This codes for CASGLRPTGGNEQFF. Drawing the rest from reference TRBV12-5 and TRBJ2-1, the complete variable domain is DARVTQTPRHKVTEMGQEVTMRCQPILGHNTVFWYRQTMMQGLELLAYFRNRAPLDDSGMPKDRFSAEMPDATLATLKIQPSEPRDSAVYFCASGLRPTGGNEQFFGPGTRLTVL.

This clonotype was detected ten times or more. The chain has TRBV24-1 and TRBJ2-1, with TRBD2 identical over 13 bases. CDR1 is KGHDR, CDR2 SFDVKD, per germline. V was clipped by 4 bases and J by 5 bases; unmatched bases: 4. CDR3 length: 16 residues. In nucleotides, the CDR3 is TGTGCCACCAGTGACTCGACTAGCGGGAGGAACAATGAGCAGTTCTTC. The encoded protein is CATSDSTSGRNNEQFF.

This clonotype was detected ten times or more. V usage is TRBV27 and J usage is TRBJ2-1, with D tentatively TRBD2 (6 bases). Germline V gene data show CDR1 as MNHEY and CDR2 as SMNVEV (reference sequence). V dropped 10 bases and J dropped 1 base, with 17 bases sitting between them. The CDR3 covers 15 residues. CDR3 coding DNA: TGTGCCATACCAGATAGCGGAGGTTCCTACAATGAGCAGTTCTTC. Protein: CAIPDSGGSYNEQFF.

This clonotype was picked up many times. The V and J genes are TRBV20-1 and TRBJ2-7; 8 nucleotides line up with TRBD2. The CDR3 is made up of 14 amino acids. CDR1 is DFQATT and CDR2 is SNEGSKA in the germline V gene (reference sequence). V gave up 1 base and J gave up 5 bases; unmatched junction bases: 7. The CDR3: CSARGTVTSDEQYF. The CDR3 region has the DNA TGCAGTGCTAGAGGGACAGTGACTAGCGACGAGCAGTACTTC.

This clonotype appeared many times. V gene TRBV28 combines with J gene TRBJ2-7, with unresolved D. The ends were cut back, 4 bases at V and 0 bases at J, with 10 bases in the middle. Looked up from germline, CDR1 is MDHEN and CDR2 is SYDVKM. CDR3 size: 14 residues. CDR3 residues: CASSYTDTSYEQYF. In DNA form, the CDR3 reads TGTGCCAGCAGTTACACAGATACCTCCTACGAGCAGTACTTC.

This clonotype showed up many times. CDR3 DNA sequence: TGTGCCAGCTCACCACGTTGGCCTAGCGTCGGCACAGATACGCAGTATTTT. Protein sequence: CASSPRWPSVGTDTQYF. The V gene is TRBV18, the J gene TRBJ2-3; D might be TRBD2 (6 bases). The CDR3 totals 17 residues. CDR1 and CDR2 from the germline V gene are KGHSH and LQKENI. V was clipped by 1 base and J by 1 base, with 15 bases between them. The entire variable domain, with the rest obtained from reference TRBV18 and TRBJ2-3, is as follows: NAGVMQNPRHLVRRRGQEARLRCSPMKGHSHVYWYRQLPEEGLKFMVYLQKENIIDESGMPKERFSAEFPKEGPSILRIQQVVRGDSAAYFCASSPRWPSVGTDTQYFGPGTRLTVL.